One and the same sample provided the 5 T cell receptor beta chains below, sequenced in a study of PD-1 blockade in classical Hodgkin lymphoma. Exposure to brentuximab vedotin varied, and each patient had relapsed following autologous stem cell transplantation. Assay: immunoSEQ multiplex PCR; the TCRdb copy retains only in-frame clones and omits some. The top ten hold around 8.9% of the sample, which has more than 50,000 clones, about 92% seen once. Source: peripheral blood mononuclear cells (PBMCs), taken at baseline. The source is a human donor with classical Hodgkin lymphoma.

This clone appeared a single time. The V call is TRBV20-1, the J call TRBJ1-1; D gene ambiguous. CDR1 is DFQATT and CDR2 is SNEGSKA in the germline V gene (reference sequence). V lost 6 bases and J 5 bases, leaving 10 bases between the germline ends. This CDR3 region has 11 residues. The CDR3 bases are TGCAGTGCCAGTCTAGTAACTGAAGCTTTCTTT. Translated, it gives CSASLVTEAFF.

V is TRBV6-5 and J is TRBJ2-1; D not resolved. CDR1 is MNHEY and CDR2 is SVGAGI in the germline V gene. V was shortened by 2 bases and J by 7 bases, with 15 bases between the two germline ends. The CDR3 is 15 residues long. The CDR3, as DNA: TGTGCCAGCAGTTACGGACGGCGTGCTATTAATGAGCAGTTCTTC. Amino acid sequence: CASSYGRRAINEQFF.

The chain links TRBV4-2 to TRBJ2-7; no definite D call. Germline loops: CDR1 LGHNA, CDR2 YNFKEQ. The CDR3 sequence is 14 residues long. V was clipped by 0 bases and J by 6 bases, with 12 bases between them. The CDR3 region has the DNA TGTGCCAGCAGCCAAGAGGCGTCTCCGTCCGAGCAGTACTTC. This sequence encodes CASSQEASPSEQYF.

The rearrangement uses TRBV5-1 and TRBJ2-6, with 7 nucleotides matching TRBD1. Trimming at V came to 3 bases and at J to 2 bases, leaving 2 bases not matched to a gene. CDR1 and CDR2 (germline): SGHRS, YFSETQ. The CDR3 extends over 15 amino acids. The CDR3 loop is CASSSQGAGANVLTF. In nucleotides, the CDR3 is TGCGCCAGCAGCTCCCAGGGGGCTGGGGCCAACGTCCTGACTTTC.

The chain joins TRBV5-1 to TRBJ1-2; weak D call: TRBD1 (6 bases). The germline gives CDR1 SGHRS, CDR2 YFSETQ. Deletions cut 4 bases from V and 4 bases from J, with 20 bases between. The CDR3 extends over 16 amino acids. CDR3 sequence reads: CASSPLQGPPSYGYTF. CDR3 DNA: TGCGCCAGCAGCCCCCTACAGGGCCCCCCTTCCTATGGCTACACCTTC.